The clone carrying this T cell receptor beta chain was detected only once. This sample was taken from a study of cytomegalovirus exposure and HLA in healthy donors. 13 Jbeta primers and 60 Vbeta primers were used for the PCR. Using immunoSEQ multiplex PCR, the repertoire was profiled, and TCRdb retains in-frame clones only, with some absent. The repertoire consists of 110,000 or so clones, with 74% occurring once and the leading ten covering around 4.3%. Sequenced material: PBMCs. The receptor was isolated from a woman aged 40 to 50 in good health and CMV-seropositive.

The CDR3 region is CASSLRPEYEQYF. Here the CDR3 DNA reads TGTGCCAGCAGCTTACGACCGGAGTACGAGCAGTACTTC. The genes are TRBV7-3 and TRBJ2-7; D not certain. Germline assignment: CDR1 SGHTA and CDR2 FQGTGA. There are 13 residues in the CDR3. Trimming left V 2 bases short and J 4 bases short, with 9 bases between.